The 16 T cell receptor beta chains below were found in one sample sequenced in a study of molecular identifiers for immune sequencing clone quantification. Each CDR3 protein gets one entry after TCRdb re-called the PCR reads with MiXCR. The sample carries 45,000 to 55,000 distinct CDR3 sequences, just over 35% recorded once. The sequencing sample was made of naive CD8+ T cells from blood, with Jurkat cell RNA spiked in. Subset in this sample: FACS-sorted CD8+CD4-CCR7+CD45RA+ naive T cells. These receptors were taken from a human donor in good health. Some libraries in this study had Jurkat cell RNA spiked in.

The V and J genes are TRBV4-3 and TRBJ2-7; 10 bases match TRBD1. J lost 2 bases, V lost 8 bases, and 6 bases had no gene match. The CDR3 runs 14 residues. CDR1 is LGHNA and CDR2 is YSLEER in the germline V gene. CDR3 sequence: CASRPGTGAYEQYF. The CDR3 DNA sequence: TGCGCCAGCCGCCCCGGGACAGGGGCCTACGAGCAGTACTTC.

On this clonotype itself: Since the CDR3 does not end with the conserved phenylalanine or tryptophan, this likely comes from a read error. The chain couples TRBV28 to TRBJ2-3, with 7 bases matching TRBD2. Germline V gene sequence: CDR1 MDHEN, CDR2 SYDVKM. The CDR3 loop spans 16 amino acids. Trimming cost V 3 bases and J 2 bases; bases outside gene matches: 8. CDR3 in DNA: TGTGCCAGCAGTTTTGGTCAAGCGGGAAACACAGATACGCAGTATTAT. It codes for CASSFGQAGNTDTQYY.

The genes are TRBV28 and TRBJ1-3; D is uncertain. Germline CDR1 is MDHEN and CDR2 is SYDVKM. V dropped 8 bases and J dropped 0 bases, with 23 bases sitting between them. CDR3 length: 18 residues. The CDR3 DNA sequence: TGTGCCAGCGGACTTTGGGATACAAGGACTAGCTCTGGAAACACCATATATTTT. The encoded protein is CASGLWDTRTSSGNTIYF.

The chain couples TRBV12-3 or TRBV12-4 to TRBJ2-3; D is unclear. Deletions cut 6 bases from V and 3 bases from J, with 13 bases between. CDR3 length: 14 amino acids. The CDR3 is CASRSEDVTDTQYF. For the CDR3, the DNA is TGTGCCAGCAGGTCCGAAGATGTTACAGATACGCAGTATTTT.

This clonotype was counted many times. The V gene is TRBV7-9, the J gene TRBJ2-1, with D hard to call. Trimming took 3 bases from V and 5 from J, leaving 11 bases between them. The CDR3 has 14 amino acids. Germline-derived CDR1 and CDR2 are SEHNR and FQNEAQ (reference sequence). The CDR3: CASSLRNLDNEQFF. DNA for the CDR3: TGTGCCAGCAGCTTGAGGAACTTGGACAATGAGCAGTTCTTC.

At least ten counts were recorded for this clonotype. The chain couples TRBV11-2 to TRBJ2-7; D not certain. Germline loops: CDR1 SGHAT, CDR2 FQNNGV. This CDR3 contains 13 residues. V was pared by 2 bases and J by 2 bases, with 7 bases between. DNA for the CDR3: TGTGCCAGCAGCTTAAGGACGGCCTACGAGCAGTACTTC. Amino acids: CASSLRTAYEQYF.

This clonotype came up a few times. The CDR3 bases are TGTGCCAGCAGACGGACAGCTTTCACAGATACGCAGTATTTT. Encoded protein: CASRRTAFTDTQYF. The chain carries TRBV5-4 and TRBJ2-3; weak D call: TRBD1 (6 bases). Germline loops: CDR1 SGHNT, CDR2 YYREEE (reference sequence). CDR3 length equals 14 residues. The V and J ends lost 5 bases and 2 bases respectively, with 12 bases between them.

This clonotype was counted many times. The germline gene is not matched at one end of the junction; a read error may be the cause. The rearrangement joins TRBV20-1 to TRBJ2-7; D gene ambiguous. CDR3 size: 13 residues. In germline, CDR1 is DFQATT, CDR2 SNEGSKA (reference sequence). The CDR3 coding sequence is TGCAGTGCCAGAGGTAGGACCTCCTACGAGCAGTACTTC. This encodes CSARGRTSYEQYF.

V and J are TRBV5-3 and TRBJ2-7; 7 bases fit TRBD1. TRBV5-3 is an open reading frame, and its role is uncertain. The CDR3 loop spans 14 amino acids. V lost 10 bases and J lost 2; bases outside the gene matches: 12. In nucleotides, the CDR3 is TGTGCCTGCAGCCCAACCGGGACAGCCTACGAGCAGTACTTC. This encodes CACSPTGTAYEQYF.

As to this clonotype: Being one base from a much bigger clone, this may be a read error. The chain recombines TRBV29-1 with TRBJ2-3; no clear D gene. The CDR3 length is 10 residues. Germline V CDR1 and CDR2: SQVTM, ANQGSEA. The CDR3 DNA reads TGCAGCGTGGTGTTAGATACGCAGTGTTTT. Amino acid sequence: CSVVLDTQCF.

This chain joins TRBV19 and TRBJ1-5; D is possibly TRBD1 (6 bases). Trimming shortened V by 5 bases and J by 6 bases, and 17 bases separated the two germline ends. Germline V CDR1 and CDR2: LNHDA, SQIVND (reference sequence). CDR3 length: 15 amino acids. The chain's CDR3 is CASSLQGRVGQPQHF. The CDR3 nucleotides are TGTGCCAGTAGTCTACAGGGTCGGGTCGGTCAGCCCCAGCATTTT.

By its share, this clonotype is medium-sized (0.01 to 0.1%). The chain has TRBV7-6 and TRBJ2-3; 11 bases match TRBD2. The trim removed 1 base at V and 8 bases at J, leaving 5 bases unmatched. This CDR3 comprises 15 residues. Germline loops: CDR1 SGHVS, CDR2 FNYEAQ. CDR3 nucleotide sequence: TGTGCCAGCAGCTTAGGACTAGCGGGAAGCCCTACGCAGTATTTT. It encodes CASSLGLAGSPTQYF.

Notes on this clonotype: Since a much larger clone is just one base distant, this may be a read error. The chain employs TRBV28 and TRBJ2-2; 7 nucleotides match TRBD2. CDR3 length equals 14 residues. The V gene's germline CDR1 is MDHEN and CDR2 SYDVKM. Trimming took 11 bases from V and 6 from J; bases not matched to a gene: 12. CDR3 nucleotides: TGTGCCTGCACCACATGGGAGGGCGCCGGGGAGCTGTTTTTT. Its translation: CACTTWEGAGELFF.

The CDR3 coding sequence is TGTGCCAGCAGTTTGGGGCGAACCTACGAGCAGTACTTC. As protein: CASSLGRTYEQYF. This chain uses TRBV12-3 or TRBV12-4 with TRBJ2-7; D is possibly TRBD1 (5 bases). The V and J ends lost 3 bases and 2 bases respectively, with 8 bases between them. The length of the CDR3 is 13 residues.

The gene calls are TRBV11-2 and TRBJ2-1; TRBD2 aligns across 9 bases. The CDR3 is 17 residues long. Per germline, CDR1 SGHAT and CDR2 FQNNGV. V gave up 1 base and J gave up 3 bases; unmatched junction bases: 7. The CDR3 here is CASSLASTSGLYNEQFF. In DNA form, the CDR3 reads TGTGCCAGCAGCTTAGCGAGTACTAGCGGGCTCTACAATGAGCAGTTCTTC.

This clonotype has more than one count but fewer than ten. This may arise from a read error, as a much more abundant clone is one base away. The CDR3 region has the DNA TGCAGCGATGTTCAGGGTAGCACAGATACGCAGTATTTT. Its protein product is CSDVQGSTDTQYF. The genes are TRBV29-1 and TRBJ2-3; D is perhaps TRBD1 (5 bases). Trimming stripped 7 bases from V and 0 bases from J, with 11 bases between. Germline CDR1 and CDR2: SQVTM and ANQGSEA. The CDR3 contains 13 residues.